These 13 T cell receptor beta chains share one sample of origin, sequenced in a study of CD8 T cells in Susac syndrome. A quantity of about 0.5 to 1 ug RNA underwent reverse transcription using random hexamers. TCRdb ran MiXCR on the immunoSEQ multiplex PCR reads and lists one entry per CDR3 protein. The sample lists approximately 300,000 distinct CDR3 sequences, 75% to 85% seen once, with 0.21% in the top ten. Sequences were obtained from CD8+ T cells from PBMCs. Receptors were obtained from a human donor with multiple sclerosis.

J is TRBJ2-4 and V is TRBV28, with D hard to call. The V end was cut by 4 bases, the J end by 0 bases, with 13 bases between. This CDR3 region has 16 residues. Germline V gives CDR1 MDHEN, CDR2 SYDVKM. CDR3: CASSYPPALAKNIQYF. The CDR3 coding sequence is TGTGCCAGCAGTTACCCCCCGGCCTTAGCCAAAAACATTCAGTACTTC.

This chain joins TRBV11-2 and TRBJ2-1; TRBD1 agrees at 10 bases. Germline V gene lookup returns CDR1 SGHAT and CDR2 FQNNGV. Trimming cost V 5 bases and J 6 bases; bases outside gene matches: 13. This CDR3 has 17 amino acids. CDR3 amino acids: CASSPGTGAPGGNEQFF. CDR3 DNA: TGTGCCAGCAGCCCCGGGACAGGGGCCCCCGGGGGCAATGAGCAGTTCTTC.

This clonotype was seen a single time. The V gene is TRBV3-1, the J gene TRBJ1-5; possible D gene TRBD1, 6 bases. V was shortened by 0 bases and J by 6 bases, with 9 bases between the two germline ends. CDR3 length equals 14 residues. Germline V gene data show CDR1 as LGHDT and CDR2 as YNNKEL (reference sequence). The CDR3 DNA reads TGTGCCAGCAGCCAAGACGGGGGGGCTCAGCCCCAGCATTTT. Encoded protein: CASSQDGGAQPQHF.

This chain uses TRBV7-8 with TRBJ2-7; 11 positions match TRBD2. The V gene end was trimmed by 4 bases and the J gene end by 1 base; junction bases not matched to a gene: 3. In germline, CDR1 is SGHVS, CDR2 FQNEAQ. This CDR3 has 15 residues. CDR3 nucleotide sequence: TGTGCCAGCAGCTCAGGACTAGCGGGTTCCTACGAGCAGTACTTC. Residues: CASSSGLAGSYEQYF.

This chain links TRBV15 with TRBJ1-3, with D unclear. V dropped 3 bases and J dropped 2 bases, with 8 bases sitting between them. The V gene's germline CDR1 is LNHNV and CDR2 YYDKDF (reference sequence). The CDR3 extends over 14 amino acids. The CDR3 loop is CATSSGGAGNTIYF. The CDR3 coding sequence is TGTGCCACCAGCAGCGGAGGTGCTGGAAACACCATATATTTT.

J is TRBJ2-1 and V is TRBV15, with D possibly being TRBD2 (7 bases). The CDR3 consists of 15 residues. V dropped 8 bases and J dropped 1 base, with 15 bases sitting between them. The germline V gene has CDR1 LNHNV and CDR2 YYDKDF (reference sequence). The CDR3 is CATSARGGSYNEQFF. The CDR3, as DNA: TGTGCCACCTCCGCGAGGGGGGGTTCCTACAATGAGCAGTTCTTC.

The J gene is TRBJ2-5, the V gene TRBV28; D not resolved. Trimming removed 3 bases at V and 1 base at J, with 9 bases between. The germline CDR1 and CDR2 sequences are MDHEN and SYDVKM. The CDR3 loop spans 14 amino acids. CDR3 amino acids: CASSFLGLQETQYF. The CDR3 nucleotides are TGTGCCAGCAGTTTTTTGGGCCTCCAAGAGACCCAGTACTTC.

The CDR3 nucleotides read TGTGCCAGCAGCGCCTGGGGCGGGGGAAGCACAGATACGCAGTATTTT. It translates to CASSAWGGGSTDTQYF. This rearrangement joins TRBV9 to TRBJ2-3; TRBD2 agrees at 7 bases. This CDR3 spans 16 amino acids. CDR1 is SGDLS and CDR2 is YYNGEE in the germline V gene. V gave up 3 bases and J gave up 0 bases; unmatched junction bases: 7. The full variable domain, rest sourced from reference TRBV9 and TRBJ2-3, is DSGVTQTPKHLITATGQRVTLRCSPRSGDLSVYWYQQSLDQGLQFLIQYYNGEERAKGNILERFSAQQFPDLHSELNLSSLELGDSALYFCASSAWGGGSTDTQYFGPGTRLTVL.

The rearrangement uses TRBV4-3 and TRBJ2-2; perhaps TRBD1 as D (5 bases). With 0 bases removed from V and 7 bases from J, the gap between germline ends came to 9 bases. This CDR3 comprises 14 residues. The germline V gene encodes CDR1 LGHNA and CDR2 YSLEER. The CDR3 coding sequence is TGCGCCAGCAGCCAAGACAGGGAAAACGGGGAGCTGTTTTTT. Translated: CASSQDRENGELFF.

The chain has TRBV2 and TRBJ2-1; D may be TRBD2 (5 bases). CDR1 and CDR2 from the germline V gene are SNHLY and FYNNEI. Between the trimmed V and J ends, which lost 1 base and 4 bases, there was a span of 14 bases. This CDR3 is built from 16 residues. CDR3 DNA sequence: TGTGCCAGCAGTGAAGACGGGGTTAATATTTACAATGAGCAGTTCTTC. The encoded protein is CASSEDGVNIYNEQFF.

This clonotype has just a few counts. CDR3 in amino acids: CASSQKDRGHEQYF. The DNA of the CDR3 is TGCGCCAGCAGCCAAAAGGACAGGGGCCACGAGCAGTACTTC. V gene TRBV4-3 combines with J gene TRBJ2-7, with 9 bases matching TRBD1. This CDR3 has 14 amino acids. CDR1 and CDR2 from the germline V gene are LGHNA and YSLEER. With V trimmed by 2 bases and J by 5 bases, 4 bases remained unmatched.

The V gene is TRBV16, the J gene TRBJ1-1, with 7 bases lining up with TRBD1. The junction had 5 bases not matched to a gene; V was cut back by 3 bases and J by 1 base. Germline CDR1 reads KGHSY; CDR2 reads FQNENV. The CDR3 is 15 residues long. The CDR3 region is CASSHPGTANTEAFF. The CDR3 nucleotides read TGTGCCAGCAGCCATCCTGGGACAGCGAACACTGAAGCTTTCTTT.

The chain recombines TRBV7-9 with TRBJ2-1; TRBD2 might be the D (6 bases). The germline V gene has CDR1 SEHNR and CDR2 FQNEAQ (reference sequence). V was trimmed by 5 bases and J by 0 bases, leaving 14 bases between them. The CDR3 has 16 residues. The CDR3 sequence is CASSRESGSSYNEQFF. CDR3 DNA sequence: TGTGCCAGCAGCCGGGAGAGCGGAAGCTCCTACAATGAGCAGTTCTTC.